Listed below are T cell receptor beta chains from one sample, sequenced in a study of T cell changes during pregnancy in multiple sclerosis. Assay used: immunoSEQ multiplex PCR; TCRdb lists only in-frame clones, some missing. The table records about 73,000 clones, 85% to 95% of them present only once. The sample was peripheral blood, taken in the third trimester of pregnancy. The receptors come from a female donor in good health, enrolled as a control in a pregnancy study. The CDR3 runs from the conserved cysteine through the conserved F or W. A D gene is named only where the DNA matches it firmly. For some rows the clone size is stated as once, few or many, or as a class when expanded; others skip it.

d_gene	v_gene	j_gene	abundance	len	CDR3nt	CDR3aa
TRBD1	TRBV5-1	TRBJ2-7	-	14	TGCGCCAGCAGCTCGGGACAGGGGGTCGACGAGCAGTACTTC	CASSSGQGVDEQYF
TRBD1	TRBV6-5	TRBJ2-1	-	14	TGTGCCAGCAGTTACTCGACAGGGGTCGAAGAGCAGTTCTTC	CASSYSTGVEEQFF
TRBD1	TRBV7-8	TRBJ2-7	once	17	TGTGCCAGCAGCTTAGGGGCCGTGACAGGGATCTCCTACGAGCAGTACTTC	CASSLGAVTGISYEQYF
-	TRBV7-9	TRBJ1-2	-	11	TGTGCCAGCAGCTCCGGGGATGGCTACACCTTC	CASSSGDGYTF
TRBD2	TRBV28	TRBJ2-5	-	13	TGTGCCACCCGGCTAGCGGGGCAAGAGACCCAGTACTTC	CATRLAGQETQYF
-	TRBV19	TRBJ1-4	-	13	TGTGCCAGTAGTTGGAGTACGGGTGAAAAACTGTTTTTT	CASSWSTGEKLFF
TRBD1	TRBV6-1	TRBJ1-3	-	15	TGTGCCAGCAGTTCCGGGACAGGGACTGGAAACACCATATATTTT	CASSSGTGTGNTIYF
TRBD2	TRBV19	TRBJ2-2	-	17	TGTGCCAGTAGGGGCCCGGCGGGAGGGTCGAACACCGGGGAGCTGTTTTTT	CASRGPAGGSNTGELFF
-	TRBV19	TRBJ1-2	-	14	TGTGCCAGTAGTATCTATCCCGGTAACTATGGCTACACCTTC	CASSIYPGNYGYTF
-	TRBV7-9	TRBJ2-7	-	13	TGTGCCAGCAGCTTAGAGGGGCCCTACGAGCAGTACTTC	CASSLEGPYEQYF
-	TRBV28	TRBJ2-1	-	10	TGTGCCAGCGGTGGAGGTAGGCAGTTCTTC	CASGGGRQFF
TRBD1	TRBV7-2	TRBJ1-1	-	14	TGTGCCAGCAGCACCCGACAGGGCGGCACTGAAGCTTTCTTT	CASSTRQGGTEAFF
-	TRBV6-5	TRBJ1-4	-	15	TGTGCCAGCAGCCTCGGGGGGGCGTCAGATGAAAAACTGTTTTTT	CASSLGGASDEKLFF
-	TRBV2	TRBJ1-2	-	14	TGTGCCAGCAGTGAAGCTGCAGTGAACTATGGCTACACCTTC	CASSEAAVNYGYTF
-	TRBV7-9	TRBJ2-3	-	11	TGTGCCAGCAGCCAAACAGATACGCAGTATTTT	CASSQTDTQYF
TRBD2	TRBV6-4	TRBJ2-3	few	15	TGTGCCAGCAGTGCGACTAGCGGGGGGGCAGATACGCAGTATTTT	CASSATSGGADTQYF
TRBD2	TRBV7-6	TRBJ2-1	-	15	TGTGCCAGCAGCTTAGGGGTAGCGGGGGGACATGAGCAGTTCTTC	CASSLGVAGGHEQFF
-	TRBV20-1	TRBJ2-1	-	11	TGCAGTGCTGAGGGACTGGGCTGGCAGTTCTTC	CSAEGLGWQFF
TRBD1	TRBV15	TRBJ2-1	-	16	TGTGCCACCAGCAGAGATTACGGACAGGGTGTGAATGAGCAGTTCTTC	CATSRDYGQGVNEQFF
TRBD1	TRBV28	TRBJ2-7	once	13	TGTGCCACGATACAGGGGGCGGCATACGAGCAGTACTTC	CATIQGAAYEQYF
-	TRBV28	TRBJ1-5	-	15	TGTGCCAGCAGTTTCGGGCAGGGCAGCAATCAGCCCCAGCATTTT	CASSFGQGSNQPQHF
-	TRBV4-2	TRBJ2-7	-	15	TGTGCCAGCAGCCAAGTCAGGGGTTCAGGCTACGAGCAGTACTTC	CASSQVRGSGYEQYF
-	TRBV4-1	TRBJ2-7	-	15	TGCGCCAGCAGCCAAGAAGCCGGGAAGTTTTACGAGCAGTACTTC	CASSQEAGKFYEQYF
TRBD1	TRBV19	TRBJ1-1	-	16	TGTGCCAGTAGTGTCCCTATACAGGGGGCACTCAGTGAAGCTTTCTTT	CASSVPIQGALSEAFF
TRBD1	TRBV28	TRBJ1-4	-	16	TGTGCCAGCAGTTTATGGACCGGGACAGGGAATGAAAAACTGTTTTTT	CASSLWTGTGNEKLFF
TRBD1	TRBV5-1	TRBJ1-4	once	14	TGCGCCAGCAGCTCGGGACAGTGGGATGAAAAACTGTTTTTT	CASSSGQWDEKLFF
TRBD2	TRBV6-1	TRBJ2-5	-	14	TGTGCCAGCAGTGAAGGGGGCGGGGGAGAGACCCAGTACTTC	CASSEGGGGETQYF
-	TRBV4-2	TRBJ1-5	-	14	TGTGCCAGCAGCCAAGATCGTAGCAATCAGCCCCAGCATTTT	CASSQDRSNQPQHF
-	TRBV6-1	TRBJ2-3	-	13	TGTGCCAGTTCAGGGGGGCTCAGAGATACGCAGTATTTT	CASSGGLRDTQYF
-	TRBV29-1	TRBJ2-7	-	14	TGCAGCGTTGAAGATCCGACAGAGCCCTACGAGCAGTACTTC	CSVEDPTEPYEQYF
-	TRBV4-3	TRBJ1-4	-	16	TGCGCCAGCAGCCCCCAACTGGGACTGCTTAATGAAAAACTGTTTTTT	CASSPQLGLLNEKLFF
-	TRBV21-1	TRBJ1-1	-	14	TGTGCCAGCAGCGAGTCAGGGGGGACCACTGAAGCTTTCTTT	CASSESGGTTEAFF
-	TRBV9	TRBJ1-3	-	15	TGTGCCAGCAGCAGACAGGACCGCTCTGGAAACACCATATATTTT	CASSRQDRSGNTIYF